This T cell receptor beta chain was documented in a study of metastatic and nonmetastatic thyroid tumors. Study background: Malignant thyroid and benign thyroid patients provided blood and tumor or nodule tissue whose repertoires were compared. Study results and caveats: Reportedly, malignant thyroid tumors had significantly higher TCR beta diversity than benign nodules, in blood and tumor.

To note about this clone: Its antigen is unknown.

Study processing details: Clinicopathological groups differed in CDR3, with these differences serving to build a distant-metastasis classifier for papillary thyroid cancer. TCRdb recomputed clones from the PCR reads via MiXCR. For this entry, the V and J calls and clone size follow TCRdb and not the study's own pipeline. The sample lists under 20,000 clones; 34% were seen once. V lost 3 bases, J lost 1 base, and 13 bases lay in between. CDR1 DFQATT and CDR2 SNEGSKA come from the germline V gene (reference sequence). The CDR3 has 16 residues. Patients were all untreated before their thyroid surgery. The chain is built from TRBV20-1 and TRBJ2-6, with D possibly TRBD1 on 6 matching bases. The sequencing sample was made of tumor tissue. The TCR comes from a female donor with papillary thyroid cancer or a benign thyroid nodule (not recorded which). Some clones in this sample may be carry-over from other donors' samples. CDR3 in DNA: TGCAGTGCTAGGGGGGCACGGGGATCTGGGGCCAACGTCCTGACTTTC. This translates into CSARGARGSGANVLTF.